These T cell receptor beta chains were read from a single sample in a study of shared clonotypes between healthy human individuals. Sequencing was performed with immunoSEQ multiplex PCR; in TCRdb, only in-frame clones are kept and a portion is missing. The sample has millions of clones; 90% to 95% are singletons. Sequencing was performed on naive CD4+ T cells sorted from blood. The receptors come from a man younger than 35 in good health. Both conserved end residues are trimmed from each CDR3.

TRBV19	TRBJ2-1	ASSGRLAGSYNEQF
TRBV7-9	TRBJ1-1	ASSLGQSNTEAF
TRBV25-1	TRBJ1-2	ASSETNRPYGYT
TRBV6-6	TRBJ2-3	ASSYTGGNTDTQY
TRBV27	TRBJ1-4	ASSSAGQGDEKLF
TRBV7-2	TRBJ2-1	ASSLGGGSRSYNEQF
TRBV18	TRBJ2-5	ASSPVGQGEETQY
TRBV2	TRBJ1-1	ASSRQGMNTEAF
TRBV6-1	TRBJ2-7	ASGERPYEQY
TRBV2	TRBJ2-3	ASSARASTDTQY
TRBV7-9	TRBJ2-3	ASSLTSGGSTDTQY
TRBV7-8	TRBJ2-4	ASSLGTPLAKNIQY
TRBV18	TRBJ1-2	ASSLRGGLNYGYT
TRBV7-3	TRBJ2-2	ASSSGLAGELF
TRBV10-3	TRBJ1-1	AISEGRLNTEAF
TRBV4-1	TRBJ2-3	ASSQTSVSTDTQY
TRBV28	TRBJ2-7	ASYGQGEQY
TRBV6-6	TRBJ2-1	ASSYSPNNEQF
TRBV5-1	TRBJ2-3	ASSSQGATTDTQY
TRBV15	TRBJ2-1	ATSRDLAVNEQF
TRBV29-1	TRBJ1-1	SVGPRQATEAF
TRBV28	TRBJ1-2	ASSLAGQGAQGYT
TRBV2	TRBJ2-7	ASTNSGFYEQY
TRBV19	TRBJ1-2	ASSVRDRELYGYT
TRBV6-5	TRBJ1-1	ATHPAGRGNTEAF
TRBV7-9	TRBJ2-2	ASSRDYLRTGELF
TRBV5-1	TRBJ1-1	ASSHVTGGNTEAF
TRBV5-5	TRBJ1-2	ASTLRQGLGYT
TRBV19	TRBJ2-5	ASSALIQSRETQY
TRBV7-2	TRBJ1-4	ASSSQPGQGNEKLF
TRBV7-8	TRBJ2-7	ASSLGAGGSYEQY
TRBV10-3	TRBJ2-1	AISGSGSEQF
TRBV18	TRBJ2-5	ASSPPGNGGERGETQY
TRBV7-2	TRBJ2-1	ASSLDQGLIEQF
TRBV9	TRBJ1-5	ASSRDSYQPQH
TRBV30	TRBJ1-6	ACTVFSSYNSPLH
TRBV29-1	TRBJ1-2	SVQRDAGTYGYT
TRBV27	TRBJ1-1	ASSLHGEGTTEAF
TRBV6-6	TRBJ1-1	ASSYGETSAF
TRBV4-1	TRBJ2-7	ASSQPNQTGKISYEQY
TRBV15	TRBJ1-5	ATSRAGTGRNQPQH
TRBV6-5	TRBJ2-3	ASTNADTQY
TRBV7-8	TRBJ2-7	ASSLVAGGLYEQY
TRBV5-1	TRBJ2-3	ASRGGVVGTDTQY
TRBV9	TRBJ1-6	ASSVAGTGRTPLH
TRBV11-2	TRBJ1-2	ASSTPHQGYGYT
TRBV10-3	TRBJ2-7	AISSAGGEQY
TRBV4-1	TRBJ2-1	ASPRGRGANEQF
TRBV7-9	TRBJ2-3	ASSLARRLVGTDTQY
TRBV6-5	TRBJ2-2	ASRPLASTGELF
TRBV6-6	TRBJ2-3	ASSYGQGEADTQY